The 18 T cell receptor beta chains below all came from one sample that was sequenced in a study of T cell responses to AZD1222 COVID-19 vaccine. Some clones are missing from TCRdb's copy, which holds only in-frame ones; the method was immunoSEQ multiplex PCR. The table records around 110,000 clones, almost 95% of them present only once. The sequencing here drew on peripheral blood, taken 28 days after the second AZD1222 dose. The receptors were sampled from an adult who received the AZD1222 COVID-19 vaccine.

This chain connects TRBV27 to TRBJ1-1; 10 nucleotides agree with TRBD1. The CDR3 totals 17 residues. Unmatched junction bases numbered 13, after V lost 4 bases and J lost 5 bases. Germline CDR1 is MNHEY and CDR2 is SMNVEV (reference sequence). CDR3: CASSSSRQGASRTEAFF. CDR3 nucleotides: TGTGCCAGCAGTTCCTCTCGACAGGGGGCGTCTAGGACTGAAGCTTTCTTT.

V is TRBV28 and J is TRBJ2-7; D call uncertain. Germline values: CDR1 MDHEN, CDR2 SYDVKM. The CDR3 covers 12 residues. The ends were cut back, 4 bases at V and 0 bases at J, with 4 bases in the middle. CDR3 protein: CASSSRSYEQYF. In DNA form, the CDR3 reads TGTGCCAGCAGTTCCCGCTCCTACGAGCAGTACTTC.

V and J are TRBV27 and TRBJ2-7; possible D gene TRBD2, 6 bases. The germline V and J ends were trimmed by 7 bases and 5 bases, with 18 bases remaining between them. The CDR3 consists of 14 residues. Germline assignment: CDR1 MNHEY and CDR2 SMNVEV (reference sequence). The CDR3 here is CASTRGGRVNEQYF. CDR3 sequence (DNA): TGTGCCAGCACCCGAGGAGGGAGAGTTAACGAGCAGTACTTC.

The chain is built from TRBV3-1 (or the pseudogene TRBV3-2) and TRBJ2-1; D is undetermined. In germline, CDR1 is LGHDT, CDR2 YNNKEL (reference sequence). CDR3 length equals 13 residues. With 4 bases removed from V and 6 bases from J, the gap between germline ends came to 10 bases. CDR3 sequence (DNA): TGTGCCAGCAGCCCCTACCCCATCAATGAGCAGTTCTTC. Translated, it gives CASSPYPINEQFF.

V is TRBV30 and J is TRBJ2-7, with D perhaps being TRBD1 or TRBD2 (5 bases each). The CDR3 length is 14 residues. From germline, CDR1 is GTSNPN and CDR2 SVGIG (reference sequence). V lost 0 bases to trimming and J lost 2 bases, with 11 bases between them. CDR3 bases: TGTGCCTGGAGTGTGGGGGACGGAACCTACGAGCAGTACTTC. As protein: CAWSVGDGTYEQYF. Full variable domain (rest looked up from reference TRBV30 and TRBJ2-7): SQTIHQWPATLVQPVGSPLSLECTVEGTSNPNLYWYRQAAGRGLQLLFYSVGIGQISSEVPQNLSASRPQDRQFILSSKKLLLSDSGFYLCAWSVGDGTYEQYFGPGTRLTVT.

The rearrangement uses TRBV19 and TRBJ1-3; maybe TRBD1 (5 bases). This CDR3 is 13 amino acids long. The ends were cut back, 10 bases at V and 4 bases at J, with 14 bases in the middle. CDR1 is LNHDA, CDR2 SQIVND, per germline (reference sequence). CDR3: CATTLRQGNTIYF. The CDR3 coding sequence is TGTGCCACCACGCTGAGACAGGGAAACACCATATATTTT.

The genes are TRBV14 and TRBJ1-1, with 7 bases fitting TRBD1. With V trimmed by 4 bases and J by 6 bases, 8 bases remained unmatched. Germline V gene data show CDR1 as SGHDN and CDR2 as FVKESK. There are 14 residues in the CDR3. The CDR3 spells CASSRGQVRPEAFF. CDR3 coding DNA: TGTGCCAGCAGCCGTGGACAGGTGAGACCTGAAGCTTTCTTT.

The V call is TRBV6-2 or TRBV6-3, the J call TRBJ1-5, with unresolved D. The germline CDR1 and CDR2 sequences are MNHEY and SVGEGT. CDR3 length: 15 residues. Trimming took off 4 bases at V and 5 bases at J, with 15 bases between the two ends. The CDR3 DNA reads TGTGCCAGCAGTTCTGCGCAGGCCTCTTATCAGCCCCAGCATTTT. Its protein is CASSSAQASYQPQHF.

The rearrangement links TRBV28 to TRBJ2-1; TRBD2 matches 12 bases. In germline, CDR1 is MDHEN, CDR2 SYDVKM. The V and J ends lost 2 bases and 2 bases, in that order; junction bases with no gene match: 16. The CDR3 extends over 21 amino acids. CDR3 sequence: CASSLPLASGRAWRTYNEQFF. CDR3 nucleotide sequence: TGTGCCAGCAGTTTACCCCTGGCTAGCGGGAGGGCCTGGCGTACCTACAATGAGCAGTTCTTC.

This chain connects TRBV6-1 to TRBJ2-1, with D maybe TRBD2 (5 bases). Trimming removed 0 bases at V and 4 bases at J, with 10 bases between. The CDR3 is made up of 15 amino acids. Germline V gene sequence: CDR1 MNHNS, CDR2 SASEGT. The CDR3 DNA sequence: TGTGCCAGCAGTGAAGCGCCGGGGTCGTACAATGAGCAGTTCTTC. Its translation: CASSEAPGSYNEQFF.

This clone is medium-sized. The J gene is TRBJ2-7, the V gene TRBV6-1; D not certain. V lost 1 base, J lost 3 bases, and 7 bases lay in between. The CDR3 has 13 amino acids. The germline V gene encodes CDR1 MNHNS and CDR2 SASEGT. The CDR3: CASSEVWVYEQYF. The DNA for the CDR3 is TGTGCCAGCAGTGAAGTATGGGTCTACGAGCAGTACTTC.

CDR3 protein: CASSFGARNSPLHF. The CDR3 nucleotides read TGTGCCAGCAGCTTTGGTGCCCGTAATTCACCCCTCCACTTT. The chain carries TRBV11-1 and TRBJ1-6; D not resolved. The germline CDR1 and CDR2 sequences are SGHAT and FQDESV (reference sequence). Trimming stripped 3 bases from V and 6 bases from J, with 9 bases between. This CDR3 region has 14 residues.

The chain uses TRBV27 and TRBJ2-7; 7 nucleotides agree with TRBD2. The CDR3 extends over 15 amino acids. CDR1 is MNHEY and CDR2 is SMNVEV in the germline V gene (reference sequence). V lost 0 bases to trimming and J lost 5 bases; unmatched junction nucleotides: 7. DNA of the CDR3: TGTGCCAGCAGTTTATCGGCCGGACTAGTTGACGAGCAGTACTTC. Amino acids: CASSLSAGLVDEQYF.

V usage is TRBV11-3 and J usage is TRBJ2-5; 7 bases map to TRBD2. Germline V lookup: CDR1 SGHNT, CDR2 YENEEA. The CDR3 sequence is 14 residues long. V trimming: 3 bases; J trimming: 2 bases; junction bases outside the gene matches: 3. This CDR3 reads CASSFWGGQETQYF. The CDR3 DNA follows: TGTGCCAGCAGCTTTTGGGGGGGGCAAGAGACCCAGTACTTC.

V and J are TRBV20-1 and TRBJ2-3, with D unclear. Germline V gene sequence: CDR1 DFQATT, CDR2 SNEGSKA (reference sequence). V lost 3 bases and J 5 bases, leaving 9 bases between the germline ends. The CDR3 runs 12 residues. The CDR3 is CSASGWGDTQYF. CDR3 nucleotides: TGCAGTGCTAGTGGGTGGGGAGATACGCAGTATTTT.

The chain combines TRBV11-2 with TRBJ1-3; D is undetermined. The CDR3 extends over 12 amino acids. Germline CDR1 reads SGHAT; CDR2 reads FQNNGV. V dropped 3 bases and J dropped 7 bases, with 7 bases sitting between them. The CDR3 spells CASSFAKNTIYF. The CDR3 region has the DNA TGTGCCAGCAGCTTTGCGAAGAACACCATATATTTT.

The chain is built from TRBV12-3 or TRBV12-4 and TRBJ2-1; D perhaps matches TRBD2 (5 bases). The CDR3 spans 13 residues. The germline V and J ends were trimmed by 6 bases and 8 bases, with 14 bases remaining between them. In DNA form, the CDR3 reads TGTGCCAGCAGCAAGGAGGCTCCCCATGAGCAGTTCTTC. Its protein is CASSKEAPHEQFF.

This clone was counted once. The rearrangement joins TRBV6-5 to TRBJ1-2, with D tentatively TRBD1 (5 bases). Per germline, CDR1 MNHEY and CDR2 SVGAGI. Between the trimmed V and J ends, which lost 7 bases and 4 bases, there was a span of 16 bases. This CDR3 has 14 amino acids. The CDR3 loop reads CASTPPGEGYGYTF. The CDR3 nucleotides are TGTGCCAGCACCCCCCCGGGGGAGGGCTATGGCTACACCTTC.